These T cell receptor beta chains were read from a single sample in a study of T cell changes during pregnancy in multiple sclerosis. Profiled with immunoSEQ multiplex PCR; TCRdb holds only in-frame clones, not every one. The sample has approximately 45,000 clones, roughly 90% seen once; the top ten hold roughly 0.7%. The sequences come from CD4+ T cells from peripheral blood mononuclear cells, collected in the first trimester of pregnancy. These receptor sequences come from a female donor with multiple sclerosis, enrolled in a pregnancy study. Both conserved end residues are trimmed from each CDR3. Fields, in order: clone size, V gene, J gene, CDR3 protein. Clone size appears in some rows only: once, few, many, or a class for an expanded clone.

.	TRBV27	TRBJ2-1	ASSPLAGTSGRAEQF
.	TRBV2	TRBJ2-5	ASRKGGYTQETQY
once	TRBV11-3	TRBJ2-7	ASSVIRDKLTYEQY
.	TRBV30	TRBJ2-3	ASQPGRTTDTQY
.	TRBV7-3	TRBJ2-1	ASSFDRGVNEQF
.	TRBV10-3	TRBJ2-1	AISESGAGGDRQF
.	TRBV2	TRBJ2-2	ASSRSGRSTGELF
.	TRBV5-6	TRBJ1-6	ASSPQGNDNSPLH
once	TRBV11-2	TRBJ1-5	ASSLGVDSNQPQH
.	TRBV23-1	TRBJ1-3	ASSQPGDRRPGNTIY
.	TRBV5-4	TRBJ2-5	ASSLVGVGETQY
.	TRBV19	TRBJ1-5	ASNGQNSNQPQH
.	TRBV5-1	TRBJ1-4	ASSLLASNNEKLF